This TCR beta chain was identified during a study of blood T cell repertoires in COVID-19. Clinical history as reported by participants underpinned cohort assignment. Original handling: For nucleated cells, counts were estimated from reference gene primer amplification. Some clones are missing from TCRdb's copy, which holds only in-frame ones; the method was immunoSEQ multiplex PCR. That table furnishes V, J and clone size, whereas the DNA furnished D and trimming. The sample yields a few hundred thousand clones, roughly 87% seen once. Sequencing used PBMCs or T cells enriched from blood (not recorded which). This TCR was recovered from a woman aged 25-40 years who had recovered from COVID-19.

This CDR3 is CASVRLGLDQPQHF. CDR3 DNA sequence: TGTGCCAGCGTTCGATTGGGGCTGGATCAGCCCCAGCATTTT. The chain employs TRBV28 and TRBJ1-5, with D maybe TRBD1 (5 bases). Germline V gives CDR1 MDHEN, CDR2 SYDVKM. The CDR3 consists of 14 residues. Deletions cut 8 bases from V and 5 bases from J, with 16 bases between.